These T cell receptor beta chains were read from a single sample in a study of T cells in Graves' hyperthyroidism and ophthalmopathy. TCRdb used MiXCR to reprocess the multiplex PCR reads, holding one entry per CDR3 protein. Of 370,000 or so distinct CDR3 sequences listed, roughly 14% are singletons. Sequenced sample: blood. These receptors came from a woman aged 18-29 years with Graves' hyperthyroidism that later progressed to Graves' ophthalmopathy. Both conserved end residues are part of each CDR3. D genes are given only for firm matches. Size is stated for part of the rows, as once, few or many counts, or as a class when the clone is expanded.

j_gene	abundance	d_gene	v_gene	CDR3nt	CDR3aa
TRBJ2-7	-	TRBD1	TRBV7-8	TGTGCCAGCAGCCCAGGGTTGACCGGGACAGGGTACCCCTACGGGCAGTACTTC	CASSPGLTGTGYPYGQYF
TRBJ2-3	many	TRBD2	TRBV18	TGTGCCAGCTCACCAAGGGCTAGCGGGAGATGGGATACGCAGTATTTT	CASSPRASGRWDTQYF
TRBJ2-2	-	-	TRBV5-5	TGTGCCAGCAGCGACGTATCCCTCCCCGGCGGGGAGCTGTTTTTT	CASSDVSLPGGELFF
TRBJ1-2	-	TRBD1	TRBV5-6	TGTGCCAGCAGCTTGGGGGGAACAGGGGTTTATGGCTGCACCTTC	CASSLGGTGVYGCTF
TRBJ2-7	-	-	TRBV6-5	TGTGCCAGCAGTTACTCGGCAAAGCGGTACTTC	CASSYSAKRYF
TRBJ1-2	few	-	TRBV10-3	TGTGCCATCAGTACAGGGCAAAACTATGGCTACACCTTC	CAISTGQNYGYTF
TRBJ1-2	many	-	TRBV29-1	TGCAGCGTTGAGGAGGCGCAGGGCTACACCTTC	CSVEEAQGYTF
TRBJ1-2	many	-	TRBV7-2	TGTGCCAGCAGCTTATTAGGGGCTAGCAACTATGGCTACACCTTC	CASSLLGASNYGYTF
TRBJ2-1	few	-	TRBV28	TGTGCCAGCAGTACCCTTGGCGTAGAGCAGTTCTTC	CASSTLGVEQFF
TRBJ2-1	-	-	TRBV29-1	TGCAGCGTGAATCGGGGAGGCAGCCAACGAACAAGCGGGTCCCTCAATGAGCAGTTCTTC	CSVNRGGSQRTSGSLNEQFF
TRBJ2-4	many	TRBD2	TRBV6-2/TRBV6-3	TGTGCCAGCAGTTACCCCCTAGCGGGAGCCGATCGGGCGGCCAAAAACATTCAGTACTTC	CASSYPLAGADRAAKNIQYF
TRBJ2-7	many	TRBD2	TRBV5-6	TGTGCCAGCAGCTTGCCACTAGCGGGGGTCTACGAGCAGTACTTC	CASSLPLAGVYEQYF
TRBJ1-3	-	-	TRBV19	TGTGCCAGTACGTACGGGGGCCCTGGAAACACCATATATTTT	CASTYGGPGNTIYF
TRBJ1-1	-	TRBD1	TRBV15	TGTGCCACCACCGAGGGGATAATGACAGGGGGCGAGAACACTGAAGCTTTCTTT	CATTEGIMTGGENTEAFF
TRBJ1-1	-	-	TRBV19	TGTGCCAGTACCCTAGCGGGGAGGGGCACTGAAGCTTTCTTT	CASTLAGRGTEAFF
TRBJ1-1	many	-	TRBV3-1	TGTGCCAGCAGCCAAGATCCCAGGGGCGGCACTGAAGCTTTCTTT	CASSQDPRGGTEAFF
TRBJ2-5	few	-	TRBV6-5	TGTGCCAGCAGTTACTCAGGAGGGGCGGCTCAAGAGACCCAGTACTTC	CASSYSGGAAQETQYF
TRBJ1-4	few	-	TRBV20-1	TGCAGTGCTAGAATCCGGCCGGATGAAAAACTGTTTTTT	CSARIRPDEKLFF
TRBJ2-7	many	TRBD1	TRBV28	TGTGCCAGCAACCCTGCTCCCGGGACAGCCTCCTACGAGCAGTACTTC	CASNPAPGTASYEQYF
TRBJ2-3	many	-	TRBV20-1	TGCAGTGCTAGTAAGGATATGGGCGCAGATACGCAGTATTTT	CSASKDMGADTQYF
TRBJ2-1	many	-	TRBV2	TGTGCCAGCAGTTTAATAGCAGGAGAAGCCGATAACAATGAGCAGTTCTTC	CASSLIAGEADNNEQFF
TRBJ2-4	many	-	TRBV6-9	TGTGCCAGCAACAACGCCGACGGAGTAGCCAAAAACATTCAGTACTTC	CASNNADGVAKNIQYF
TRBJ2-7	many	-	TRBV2	TGTGCCAGCACGGGAGCCTACGAGCAGTACTTC	CASTGAYEQYF
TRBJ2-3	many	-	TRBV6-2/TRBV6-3	TGTGCCAGCAGTTACCTTCAAGGGGTTACAATATGGGATACGCAGTATTTT	CASSYLQGVTIWDTQYF
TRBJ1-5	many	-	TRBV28	TGTGCCAGCAGTTTGTTTGACAAATCCAATCAGCCCCAGCATTTT	CASSLFDKSNQPQHF
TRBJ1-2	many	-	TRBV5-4	TGTGCCAGCAGACTAGCTCAGGGTTTTCATGGCTACACCTTC	CASRLAQGFHGYTF
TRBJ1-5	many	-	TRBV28	TGTGCCAGCAGTTCCGCGAGGGACATAAAGAATCAGCCCCAGCATTTT	CASSSARDIKNQPQHF
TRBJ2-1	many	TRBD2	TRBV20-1	TGCAGTGCTAGGGGCGGGAGGGCCATCAATGAGCAGTTCTTC	CSARGGRAINEQFF
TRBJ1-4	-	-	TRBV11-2	TGTGCCAGCAGCTTAGTTGGGATGACGGGGAATGAAAAACTGTTTTTT	CASSLVGMTGNEKLFF
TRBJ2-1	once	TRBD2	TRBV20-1	TGCAGTGCTAGAGATCCCGAGATAGCGGGAGTAGGCAATGAGCAGTTCTTC	CSARDPEIAGVGNEQFF
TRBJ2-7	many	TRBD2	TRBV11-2	TGTGCCAGCAGCGTTAGCGGGGGGGGCTCCTACGAGCAGTACTTC	CASSVSGGGSYEQYF
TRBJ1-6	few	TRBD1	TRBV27	TGTGCCAGCAGTCCATTGACAGGGCCCCATTCACCCCTCCACTTT	CASSPLTGPHSPLHF
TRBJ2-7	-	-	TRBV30	TGTGCCTGGAGAGGGACTGGGACCACCTACGAGCAGTACTTC	CAWRGTGTTYEQYF
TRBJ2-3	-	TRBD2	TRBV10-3	TGTGCCATCAGTGAGACGCGGGGGGTTGGCACAGATACGCAGTATTTT	CAISETRGVGTDTQYF
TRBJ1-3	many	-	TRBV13	TGTGCCAGCAGCTTAGTTAGGACCGGGAATTCTGGAAACACCATATATTTT	CASSLVRTGNSGNTIYF
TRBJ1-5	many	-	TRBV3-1	TGTGCCAGCAGCCCCGGGAAGGATCGGCCCCAGCATTTT	CASSPGKDRPQHF
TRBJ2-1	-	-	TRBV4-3	TGCGCCAGCAGCCAAGTGAGGGGGCTAGCGGCCGTCTCCTACAATGAGCAGTTCTTC	CASSQVRGLAAVSYNEQFF
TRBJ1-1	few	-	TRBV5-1	TGCGCCAGCAGTTTGCATAGGGGGGCCCCCCCTCAAGGGACTGAAGCTTTCTTT	CASSLHRGAPPQGTEAFF
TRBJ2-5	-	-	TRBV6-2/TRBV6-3	TGTGCCAGCAGTTATCTGGAGACGGGGACCCAGTACTTC	CASSYLETGTQYF
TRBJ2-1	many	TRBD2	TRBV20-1	TGCAGTGCTAGAGATCGCCGGACTAGCGGATACAACAATGAGCAGTTCTTC	CSARDRRTSGYNNEQFF
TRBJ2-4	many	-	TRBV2	TGTGCCAGCAGTGAAAATAAGGGGGCCAAAAACATTCAGTACTTC	CASSENKGAKNIQYF
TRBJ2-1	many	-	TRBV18	TGTGCCAGCTCACCCCAGCAGAGCTACAATGAGCAGTTCTTC	CASSPQQSYNEQFF
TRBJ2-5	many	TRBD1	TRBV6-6	TGTGCCAGCAGTTACGGGACAGGGGGCGTCGAGACCCAGTACTTC	CASSYGTGGVETQYF
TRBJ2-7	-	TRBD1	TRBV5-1	TGCGCCAGCAGCTCCTACAGGGGTACCTACGAGCAGTACTTC	CASSSYRGTYEQYF
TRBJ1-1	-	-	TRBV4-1	TGCGCCAGCAGCCAAGCCCCCCGGGGGAAGCTTAACACTGAAGCTTTCTTT	CASSQAPRGKLNTEAFF
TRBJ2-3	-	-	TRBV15	TGTGCCACCAGCAGCGAGACCATGACAGATACGCAGTATTTT	CATSSETMTDTQYF
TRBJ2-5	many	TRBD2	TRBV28	TGTGCCAGCAGTTCCGATGGAAGCGGGAGGCGGGAGGGGACCCAGTACTTC	CASSSDGSGRREGTQYF
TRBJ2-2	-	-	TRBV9	TGTGCCAGCAGCGTAGCAGAAGGCCGCACCGGGGAGCTGTTTTTT	CASSVAEGRTGELFF
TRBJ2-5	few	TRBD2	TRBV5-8	TGTGCCAGCAGCACCCTAGCGGGAGTATCCTCGGAGACCCAGTACTTC	CASSTLAGVSSETQYF